The rows below give T cell receptor beta chains drawn from one sample of a study of response to subunit inactivated influenza vaccine. Each CDR3 protein gets one entry after TCRdb re-called the RT-PCR reads with MiXCR. The sample has fewer than 200,000 distinct CDR3 sequences; around 9% are singletons. The specimen comprised non-naive T cells sorted from PBMCs, sampled on the day of vaccination. These receptors originate from a man in his fifties or sixties who received an inactivated influenza vaccine. Each CDR3 is given with its conserved first and last residue. The order of the fields is clone size, D gene, J gene, V gene, CDR3 DNA, CDR3 protein. A D gene is named only where the DNA matches it firmly. A row's size may be missing; if present it is once, few, many or a size class.

>-|-|TRBJ2-1|TRBV7-2
TGTGCCAGCAGCTTAGTCCTGATTAGGAGCTCCTACAATGAGCAGTTCTTC
CASSLVLIRSSYNEQFF
>-|TRBD1|TRBJ2-2|TRBV11-2
TGTGCCAGCAGCTCTAACAGGGGAACCGGGGAGCTGTTTTTT
CASSSNRGTGELFF
>-|-|TRBJ2-1|TRBV6-4
TGTGCCAGCAGTGAAACGGGAGATGGGGTAAATGAGCAGTTCTTC
CASSETGDGVNEQFF
>-|-|TRBJ1-2|TRBV5-1
TGCGCCAGCAGCCCTTCGGGCAGTCGGAATGGCTACACCTTC
CASSPSGSRNGYTF
>few|-|TRBJ2-1|TRBV18
TGTGCCAGCTCACCTCATTCAGGAACGAGAAGTGAGCAGTTCTTC
CASSPHSGTRSEQFF
>few|TRBD1|TRBJ2-2|TRBV3-1
TGTGCCAGCACCCGGACAGGGAGATCCGGGGAGCTGTTTTTT
CASTRTGRSGELFF
>few|TRBD1|TRBJ1-5|TRBV6-2/TRBV6-3
TGTGCCAGCAGTTCCCCCCTCAGGGGGCAGAAACAGCCCCAGCATTTT
CASSSPLRGQKQPQHF
>-|-|TRBJ1-4|TRBV29-1
TGCAGCGTTCGAAACATTTATGAAAAACTGTTTTTT
CSVRNIYEKLFF
>few|-|TRBJ2-3|TRBV5-6
TGTGCCAGCACCTTTATACAGGGTACAGATACGCAGTATTTT
CASTFIQGTDTQYF
>-|-|TRBJ2-7|TRBV20-1
TGCAGTGCTCCTAGCGCCAGCTCCTACGAGCAGTACTTC
CSAPSASSYEQYF
>many|-|TRBJ1-4|TRBV27
TGTGCCAGCAGCCCAGCGGGACTGGTAGGAGAAAAACTGTTTTTT
CASSPAGLVGEKLFF
>-|TRBD2|TRBJ2-1|TRBV20-1
TGCAGTGCTAGAGGCGGGGGGTCCCTTAGGGATGAGCAGTTCTTC
CSARGGGSLRDEQFF
>many|-|TRBJ1-5|TRBV27
TGTGCCAGCAGTTTCAGGGAGAATCAGCCCCAGCATTTT
CASSFRENQPQHF
>-|-|TRBJ2-1|TRBV4-2
TGTGCCAGCAGCCAAGTAGTTAACGGTGAGCAGTTCTTC
CASSQVVNGEQFF
>-|-|TRBJ2-1|TRBV28
TGTGCCAGCAGTTTAATGCGGGAGCAGTTCTTC
CASSLMREQFF
>few|-|TRBJ2-1|TRBV6-5
TGTGCCAGCAGTTACAGAAGGACAGACTCAAACAATGAGCAGTTCTTC
CASSYRRTDSNNEQFF
>many|-|TRBJ1-2|TRBV20-1
TGCAGTGCTAGAGGGGTCATCGGTAGGGGCTACACCTTC
CSARGVIGRGYTF
>few|TRBD1|TRBJ1-1|TRBV18
TGTGCCAGCTCACCCGGACAGGACACTGAAGCTTTCTTT
CASSPGQDTEAFF